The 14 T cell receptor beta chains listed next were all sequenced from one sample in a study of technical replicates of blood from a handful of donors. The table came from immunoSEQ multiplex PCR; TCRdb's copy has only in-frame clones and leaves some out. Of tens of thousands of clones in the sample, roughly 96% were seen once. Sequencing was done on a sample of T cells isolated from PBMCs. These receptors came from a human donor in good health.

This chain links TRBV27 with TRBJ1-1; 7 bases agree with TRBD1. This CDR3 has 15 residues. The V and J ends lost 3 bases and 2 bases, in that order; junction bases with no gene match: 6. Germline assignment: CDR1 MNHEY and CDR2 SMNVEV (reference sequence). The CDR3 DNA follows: TGTGCCAGCAGTTTGGGGACAGTAGGAAACACTGAAGCTTTCTTT. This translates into CASSLGTVGNTEAFF.

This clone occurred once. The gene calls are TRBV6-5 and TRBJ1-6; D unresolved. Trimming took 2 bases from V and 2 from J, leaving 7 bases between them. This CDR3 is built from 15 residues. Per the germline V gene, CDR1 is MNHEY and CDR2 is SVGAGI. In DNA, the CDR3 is TGTGCCAGCAGTTACGGCAGGACCTATAATTCACCCCTCCACTTT. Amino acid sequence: CASSYGRTYNSPLHF.

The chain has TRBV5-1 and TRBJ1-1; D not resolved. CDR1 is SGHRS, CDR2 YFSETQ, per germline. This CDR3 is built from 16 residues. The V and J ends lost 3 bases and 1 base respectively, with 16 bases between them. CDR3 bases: TGCGCCAGCAGCTGGGCCAGCGGCGGACCGAACACTGAAGCTTTCTTT. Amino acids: CASSWASGGPNTEAFF. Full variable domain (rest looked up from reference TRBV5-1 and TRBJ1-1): KAGVTQTPRYLIKTRGQQVTLSCSPISGHRSVSWYQQTPGQGLQFLFEYFSETQRNKGNFPGRFSGRQFSNSRSEMNVSTLELGDSALYLCASSWASGGPNTEAFFGQGTRLTVV.

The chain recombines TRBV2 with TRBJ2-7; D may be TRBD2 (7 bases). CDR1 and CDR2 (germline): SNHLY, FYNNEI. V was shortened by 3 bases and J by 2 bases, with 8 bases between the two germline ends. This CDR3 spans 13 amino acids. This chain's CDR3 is CASSDGGPYEQYF. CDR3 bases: TGTGCCAGCAGTGACGGGGGGCCCTACGAGCAGTACTTC.

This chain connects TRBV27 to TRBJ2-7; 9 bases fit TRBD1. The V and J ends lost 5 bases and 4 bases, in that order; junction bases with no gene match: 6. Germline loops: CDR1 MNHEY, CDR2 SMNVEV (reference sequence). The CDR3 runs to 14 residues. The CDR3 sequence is CASSLTGQGYEQYF. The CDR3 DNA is TGTGCCAGCAGTCTGACGGGACAGGGTTACGAGCAGTACTTC.

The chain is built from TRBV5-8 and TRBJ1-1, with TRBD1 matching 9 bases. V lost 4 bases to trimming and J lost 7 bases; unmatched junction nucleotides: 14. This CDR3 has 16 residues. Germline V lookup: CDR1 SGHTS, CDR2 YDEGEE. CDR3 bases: TGTGCCAGCAGCACTGACCGGGACAGGGAATTCATTGAAGCTTTCTTT. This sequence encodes CASSTDRDREFIEAFF.

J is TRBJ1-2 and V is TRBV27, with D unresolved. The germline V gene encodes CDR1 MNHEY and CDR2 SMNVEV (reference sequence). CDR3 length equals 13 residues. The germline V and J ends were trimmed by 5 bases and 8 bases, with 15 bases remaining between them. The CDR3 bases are TGTGCCAGCAGTCCGGACCGGGATGAGGGCTACACCTTC. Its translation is CASSPDRDEGYTF.

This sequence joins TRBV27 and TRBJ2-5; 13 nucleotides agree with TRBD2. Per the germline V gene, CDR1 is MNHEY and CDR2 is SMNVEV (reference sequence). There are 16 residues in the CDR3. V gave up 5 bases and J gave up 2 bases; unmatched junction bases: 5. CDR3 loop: CASSPTSGGDQETQYF. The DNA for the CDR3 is TGTGCCAGCAGTCCAACTAGCGGGGGGGATCAAGAGACCCAGTACTTC.

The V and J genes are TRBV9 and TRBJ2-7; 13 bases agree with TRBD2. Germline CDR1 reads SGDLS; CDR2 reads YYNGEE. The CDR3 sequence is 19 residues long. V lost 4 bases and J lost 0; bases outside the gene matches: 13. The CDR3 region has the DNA TGTGCCAGCAGCTCCCGAGGAACTAGCGGGAGGGCCGGCTCCTACGAGCAGTACTTC. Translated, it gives CASSSRGTSGRAGSYEQYF.

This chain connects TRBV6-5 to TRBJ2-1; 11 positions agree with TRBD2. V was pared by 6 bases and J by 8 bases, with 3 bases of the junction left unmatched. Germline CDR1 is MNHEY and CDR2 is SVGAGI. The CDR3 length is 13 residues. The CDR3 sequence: CASSTSGSYEQFF. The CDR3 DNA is TGTGCCAGCAGCACTAGCGGGAGCTATGAGCAGTTCTTC.

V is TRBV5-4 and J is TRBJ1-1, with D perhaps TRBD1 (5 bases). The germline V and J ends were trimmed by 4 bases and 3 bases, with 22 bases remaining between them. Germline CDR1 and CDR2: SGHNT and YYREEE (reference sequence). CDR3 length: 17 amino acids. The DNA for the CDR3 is TGTGCCAGCAGCCGCAAAATGAATAATTGGGGGGACACTGAAGCTTTCTTT. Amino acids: CASSRKMNNWGDTEAFF.

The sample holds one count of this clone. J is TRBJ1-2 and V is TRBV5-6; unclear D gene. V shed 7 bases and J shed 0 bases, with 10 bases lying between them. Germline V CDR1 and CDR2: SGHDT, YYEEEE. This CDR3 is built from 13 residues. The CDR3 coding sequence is TGTGCCAGCCAGATTATATCTAACTATGGCTACACCTTC. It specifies CASQIISNYGYTF.

The CDR3 protein is CASSSETGDLRYTF. CDR3 nucleotide sequence: TGCGCCAGCAGCTCGGAGACAGGGGATTTACGCTACACCTTC. This rearrangement joins TRBV5-1 to TRBJ1-2; 8 bases match TRBD1. V lost 3 bases, J lost 9 bases, and 10 bases stayed unmatched. Germline V gene lookup returns CDR1 SGHRS and CDR2 YFSETQ. The CDR3 spans 14 residues.

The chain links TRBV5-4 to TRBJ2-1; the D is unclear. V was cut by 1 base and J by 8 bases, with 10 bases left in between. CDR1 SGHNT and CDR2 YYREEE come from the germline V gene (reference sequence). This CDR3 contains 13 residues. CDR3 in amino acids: CASSLKASYEQFF. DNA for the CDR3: TGTGCCAGCAGCTTGAAAGCATCCTATGAGCAGTTCTTC.